The source of this T cell receptor (beta chain) is a study of shared clonotypes between healthy human individuals. Some clones are missing from TCRdb's copy, which holds only in-frame ones; the method was immunoSEQ multiplex PCR. The sample lists 2 million to 2.5 million clones, 93% seen once, with 0.36% in the top ten. With 3 bases removed from V and 8 bases from J, the gap between germline ends came to 13 bases. The CDR3 covers 13 residues. From germline, CDR1 is MDHEN and CDR2 SYDVKM. This clone was observed once. The V call is TRBV28, the J call TRBJ1-1; D is unclear. This TCR derives from a man between 18 and 29 years old in good health. Some clones in this sample may be carry-over from other donors' samples. The material sequenced was naive CD4+ T cells from PBMCs. Subset indicated: CD45RA+ positively selected. The CDR3 nucleotides are TGTGCCAGCAGTTTTTTTGGCAAGGAGGAAGCTTTCTTT. This sequence encodes CASSFFGKEEAFF.